The next 20 T cell receptor beta chains were all read from a single sample in a study of shared clonotypes between healthy human individuals. The assay was immunoSEQ multiplex PCR, and TCRdb's table has in-frame clones only and misses some. The repertoire has 1,100,000 or so clones, around three quarters of them found once; the top ten carry roughly 0.56%. Sequenced sample: memory CD4+ T cells from PBMCs. Subset described: CD45RA-negative fraction. Receptors were obtained from a man younger than 35 in good health. Some clones in this sample may be carry-over from other donors' samples.

V is TRBV4-1 and J is TRBJ1-1; D is ambiguous. The CDR3 has 15 residues. CDR1 is MGHRA and CDR2 is YSYEKL in the germline V gene. With 0 bases removed from V and 1 base from J, the gap between germline ends came to 9 bases. The CDR3 nucleotides are TGCGCCAGCAGCCAAGATGGGTTCGGGAACACTGAAGCTTTCTTT. Translated: CASSQDGFGNTEAFF.

The rearrangement links TRBV28 to TRBJ2-7; D perhaps matches TRBD2 (6 bases). The V gene lost 4 bases and the J gene lost 5 bases, with 18 bases spanning the gap. Looked up from germline, CDR1 is MDHEN and CDR2 is SYDVKM. The CDR3 sequence is 15 residues long. As DNA, the CDR3 is TGTGCCAGCAGTTCTTACCGGGACTTCTCAAACGAGCAGTACTTC. This codes for CASSSYRDFSNEQYF. The full variable domain, completed using reference TRBV28 and TRBJ2-7, is DVKVTQSSRYLVKRTGEKVFLECVQDMDHENMFWYRQDPGLGLRLIYFSYDVKMKEKGDIPEGYSVSREKKERFSLILESASTNQTSMYLCASSSYRDFSNEQYFGPGTRLTVT.

CDR3 protein: CAISKWGGGSIAGSSTDTQYF. DNA of the CDR3: TGTGCCATCAGTAAATGGGGGGGTGGTTCGATAGCGGGAAGCAGCACAGATACGCAGTATTTT. The J gene is TRBJ2-3, the V gene TRBV10-3; 8 bases map to TRBD2. Germline assignment: CDR1 ENHRY and CDR2 SYGVKD. The CDR3 totals 21 residues. Trimming removed 5 bases from V and 0 bases from J; junction bases left unmatched: 22.

The chain uses TRBV7-2 and TRBJ2-3; the D gene is possibly TRBD2 (5 bases). Between the trimmed V and J ends, which lost 1 base and 7 bases, there was a span of 18 bases. The CDR3 sequence is 16 residues long. Germline lookup yields CDR1 SGHTA and CDR2 FQGNSA. DNA for the CDR3: TGTGCCAGCAGCTTAGGGGTAGCGAGCCCAACGAATACGCAGTATTTT. Translating it yields CASSLGVASPTNTQYF.

The genes are TRBV4-1 and TRBJ2-7; D is uncertain. Per germline, CDR1 MGHRA and CDR2 YSYEKL. With 4 bases removed from V and 0 bases from J, the gap between germline ends came to 13 bases. CDR3 length: 15 residues. DNA for the CDR3: TGCGCCAGCAGCCTCCAAGTAGGCCCCTCCTACGAGCAGTACTTC. It codes for CASSLQVGPSYEQYF.

The V call is TRBV7-9, the J call TRBJ1-1, with TRBD1 identical over 11 bases. The trim removed 3 bases at V and 5 bases at J, leaving 5 bases unmatched. The CDR3 runs to 15 residues. Germline values: CDR1 SEHNR, CDR2 FQNEAQ (reference sequence). The CDR3 protein is CASSLGTGGGTEAFF. The DNA for the CDR3 is TGTGCCAGCAGCTTGGGGACAGGGGGTGGTACTGAAGCTTTCTTT.

V is TRBV7-9 and J is TRBJ1-1; D remains ambiguous. The V and J ends lost 2 bases and 1 base respectively, with 11 bases between them. This CDR3 has 15 amino acids. Germline V CDR1 and CDR2: SEHNR, FQNEAQ (reference sequence). CDR3 protein: CASSLFKGSNTEAFF. The CDR3 bases are TGTGCCAGCAGCTTATTCAAAGGGTCGAACACTGAAGCTTTCTTT.

The chain joins TRBV5-1 to TRBJ2-5, with unresolved D. V was pared by 4 bases and J by 5 bases, with 15 bases between. Germline CDR1 and CDR2: SGHRS and YFSETQ. This CDR3 has 14 amino acids. The CDR3 loop is CASSQRRAQETQYF. CDR3 sequence (DNA): TGCGCCAGCAGCCAGAGACGGGCTCAGGAGACCCAGTACTTC. The whole variable domain, filled in from reference TRBV5-1 and TRBJ2-5, reads KAGVTQTPRYLIKTRGQQVTLSCSPISGHRSVSWYQQTPGQGLQFLFEYFSETQRNKGNFPGRFSGRQFSNSRSEMNVSTLELGDSALYLCASSQRRAQETQYFGPGTRLLVL.

In this sample, this clone turned up a few times. CDR3 amino acids: CASSPYRQGSEQETQYF. For the CDR3, the DNA is TGCGCCAGCAGCCCCTACCGGCAGGGGAGTGAGCAAGAGACCCAGTACTTC. The chain uses TRBV5-1 and TRBJ2-5; a possible D gene is TRBD1 (6 bases). The V and J ends lost 4 bases and 2 bases respectively, with 21 bases between them. The CDR3 extends over 17 amino acids. Germline V gives CDR1 SGHRS, CDR2 YFSETQ.

The chain couples TRBV29-1 to TRBJ2-5; TRBD1 agrees at 8 bases. This CDR3 region has 12 residues. In germline, CDR1 is SQVTM, CDR2 ANQGSEA. J lost 5 bases, V lost 7 bases, and 6 bases had no gene match. CDR3 residues: CSATGVGETQYF. The CDR3 coding sequence is TGCAGCGCGACAGGGGTTGGGGAGACCCAGTACTTC.

The chain carries TRBV28 and TRBJ2-7, with D perhaps TRBD2 (5 bases). Germline V gene data show CDR1 as MDHEN and CDR2 as SYDVKM. V lost 6 bases, J lost 7 bases, and 16 bases lay in between. The CDR3 is 13 residues long. CDR3 residues: CASSSGLPGEQYF. The CDR3 DNA is TGTGCCAGCAGCTCGGGCCTGCCGGGGGAGCAGTACTTC.

This clone came up once. The rearrangement joins TRBV5-8 to TRBJ2-2, with 10 bases fitting TRBD1. Germline trimming cut 4 bases from V and 5 bases from J; bases unmatched to any gene: 5. The CDR3 length is 15 residues. Germline V lookup: CDR1 SGHTS, CDR2 YDEGEE. CDR3 sequence: CASSHGQGVTGELFF. CDR3 bases: TGTGCCAGCAGCCATGGACAGGGGGTGACCGGGGAGCTGTTTTTT.

This clone came up many times. Because the CDR3's place on the DNA is in doubt, the DNA is left out and the CDR3 is given as listed by TCRdb. This chain uses TRBV18 with TRBJ2-1. Germline CDR1 reads KGHSH; CDR2 reads LQKENI. Including both end residues, the CDR3 is 17 amino acids long. The CDR3 sequence is CASSPMSSSSVPNEQFF.

The chain couples TRBV4-3 to TRBJ1-2; 7 bases fit TRBD1. J lost 4 bases, V lost 4 bases, and 9 bases had no gene match. CDR1 and CDR2 (germline): LGHNA, YSLEER. The CDR3 loop spans 15 amino acids. DNA for the CDR3: TGCGCCAGCAGCCCCCGACAGGGTACGGCCTATGGCTACACCTTC. Translation: CASSPRQGTAYGYTF.

This chain links TRBV4-1 with TRBJ2-3, with 10 bases aligning to TRBD2. V was clipped by 0 bases and J by 2 bases; unmatched bases: 11. In germline, CDR1 is MGHRA, CDR2 YSYEKL. This CDR3 region has 19 residues. Written as DNA, the CDR3 is TGCGCCAGCAGCCAAGACGGTCCAGCCCTAGCGGGGGTCACAGATACGCAGTATTTT. Translation: CASSQDGPALAGVTDTQYF.

This chain links TRBV5-4 with TRBJ2-7; 8 nucleotides agree with TRBD1. Germline V gene data show CDR1 as SGHNT and CDR2 as YYREEE (reference sequence). Germline trimming cut 3 bases from V and 5 bases from J; bases unmatched to any gene: 7. The CDR3 is 14 residues long. CDR3 amino acids: CASSSRTGSDEQYF. The CDR3 bases are TGTGCCAGCAGCTCTCGGACAGGGAGTGACGAGCAGTACTTC.

This clone was detected only once. The J gene is TRBJ2-6, the V gene TRBV28; the match to TRBD1 covers 10 bases. J lost 2 bases, V lost 8 bases, and 12 bases had no gene match. Germline values: CDR1 MDHEN, CDR2 SYDVKM. The CDR3 has 18 residues. The CDR3 nucleotides read TGTGCCAGCGGCTCACCGGGACAGGGGTTAGCTGGGGCCAACGTCCTGACTTTC. This codes for CASGSPGQGLAGANVLTF.

V and J are TRBV5-1 and TRBJ2-7, with 8 nucleotides matching TRBD1. The germline V gene has CDR1 SGHRS and CDR2 YFSETQ. V was clipped by 0 bases and J by 3 bases; unmatched bases: 5. The CDR3 covers 15 residues. The chain's CDR3 is CASSLGQGSGYEQYF. The DNA of the CDR3 is TGCGCCAGCAGCTTGGGACAGGGGAGCGGCTACGAGCAGTACTTC.

The chain has TRBV5-4 and TRBJ2-1; D ambiguous. Germline V gives CDR1 SGHNT, CDR2 YYREEE (reference sequence). This CDR3 spans 12 amino acids. V was pared by 4 bases and J by 4 bases, with 6 bases between. Here the CDR3 reads CASSRRYNEQFF. CDR3 bases: TGTGCCAGCAGCAGAAGATACAATGAGCAGTTCTTC.

The chain combines TRBV5-1 with TRBJ1-5; no clear D. There are 12 residues in the CDR3. Trimming took 5 bases from V and 7 from J, leaving 10 bases between them. The germline CDR1 and CDR2 sequences are SGHRS and YFSETQ. The CDR3 nucleotides read TGCGCCAGCAGTCATTCAGCCCAGCCCCAGCATTTT. It yields the protein CASSHSAQPQHF.